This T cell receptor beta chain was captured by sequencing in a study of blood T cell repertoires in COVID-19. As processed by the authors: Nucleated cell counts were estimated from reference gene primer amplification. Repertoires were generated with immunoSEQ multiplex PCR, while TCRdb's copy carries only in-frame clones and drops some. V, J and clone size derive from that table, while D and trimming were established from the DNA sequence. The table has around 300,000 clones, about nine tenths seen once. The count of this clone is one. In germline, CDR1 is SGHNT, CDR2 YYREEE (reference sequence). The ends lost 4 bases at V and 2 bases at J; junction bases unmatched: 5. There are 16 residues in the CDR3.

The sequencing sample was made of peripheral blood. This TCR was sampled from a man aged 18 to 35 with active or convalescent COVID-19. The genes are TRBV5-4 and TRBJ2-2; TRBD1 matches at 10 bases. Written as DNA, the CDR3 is TGTGCCAGCAGCGGCCGACAGGGGGCCAACACCGGGGAGCTGTTTTTT. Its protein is CASSGRQGANTGELFF.